The source of this T cell receptor (beta chain) is a study of graft-versus-host responses after intestinal transplantation. Study-level background: Isolated intestinal, liver-intestinal, or multivisceral transplants were what recipients had. Tacrolimus plus steroids were given to all recipients for roughly three years, preceded by anti-thymocyte globulin induction.

Trimming stripped 7 bases from V and 2 bases from J, with 15 bases between. Germline V gene data show CDR1 as SQVTM and CDR2 as ANQGSEA. The CDR3 loop spans 14 amino acids. Study outcomes and limitations: GvH clones were identified in recipient marrow, with some first appearing in ileum or blood.

Sequencing was performed with immunoSEQ multiplex PCR; in TCRdb, only in-frame clones are kept and a portion is missing. The sample contains some 22,000 clones, about 60% of which appear only once. Once the reaction had ended, proliferating CFSE-low CD3+CD4+ and CD3+CD8+ responders were sorted. The sequence was obtained from a human patient who received an intestinal transplant. The gene calls are TRBV29-1 and TRBJ2-1; weak D call: TRBD1 (6 bases). The sample in question was alloreactive CD4+ T cells from a mixed lymphocyte reaction culture, obtained before intestinal transplant. Subset described: CFSE-low proliferating T cells sorted from roughly 6-day pre-transplant mixed lymphocyte reaction (GvH or HvG direction). The CDR3 here is CSARFRGPYNEQFF. CDR3 DNA sequence: TGCAGCGCCCGCTTCAGGGGACCCTACAATGAGCAGTTCTTC.